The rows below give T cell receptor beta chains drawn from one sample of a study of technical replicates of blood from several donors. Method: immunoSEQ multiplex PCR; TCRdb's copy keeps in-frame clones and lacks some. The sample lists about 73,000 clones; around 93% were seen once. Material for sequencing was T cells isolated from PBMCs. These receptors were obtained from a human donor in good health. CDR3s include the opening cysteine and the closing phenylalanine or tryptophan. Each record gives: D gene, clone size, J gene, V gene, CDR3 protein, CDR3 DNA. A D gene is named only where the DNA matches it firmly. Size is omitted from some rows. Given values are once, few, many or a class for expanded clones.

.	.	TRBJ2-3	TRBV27	CASIGLPADTQYF	TGTGCCAGCATCGGTCTGCCGGCAGATACGCAGTATTTT
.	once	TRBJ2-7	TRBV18	CASSRLINLDRERTYEQYF	TGTGCCAGCTCACGCCTAATCAACTTGGACAGAGAGCGGACCTACGAGCAGTACTTC
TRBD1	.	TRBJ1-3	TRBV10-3	CAISENRGTGNTIYF	TGTGCCATCAGTGAAAACAGGGGGACTGGAAACACCATATATTTT
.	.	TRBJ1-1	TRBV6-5	CASSARVGNTEAFF	TGTGCCAGCAGTGCCAGGGTTGGAAACACTGAAGCTTTCTTT
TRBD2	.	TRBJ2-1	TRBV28	CASSFGIAGGNEQFF	TGTGCCAGCAGTTTTGGAATAGCGGGAGGAAATGAGCAGTTCTTC
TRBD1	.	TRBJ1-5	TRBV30	CAWSAQGDQPQHF	TGTGCCTGGAGTGCCCAGGGGGATCAGCCCCAGCATTTT
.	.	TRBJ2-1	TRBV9	CASTGGVWGDEQFF	TGTGCCAGCACCGGAGGGGTATGGGGGGATGAGCAGTTCTTC
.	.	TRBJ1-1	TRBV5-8	CASSLQGSAAFF	TGTGCCAGCAGCTTACAGGGAAGTGCGGCTTTCTTT
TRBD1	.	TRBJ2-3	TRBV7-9	CASSLLDRGSLSTDTQYF	TGTGCCAGCAGCTTGTTGGACAGGGGCTCTCTAAGCACAGATACGCAGTATTTT
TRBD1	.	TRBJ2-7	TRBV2	CASRPPPDRALYEQYF	TGTGCCAGCAGACCCCCACCGGACAGGGCCCTGTACGAGCAGTACTTC
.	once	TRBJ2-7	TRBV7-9	CASGNWDSVYEQYF	TGTGCCAGCGGGAACTGGGACTCCGTCTACGAGCAGTACTTC
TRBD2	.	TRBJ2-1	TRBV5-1	CASSLGTSGLTYNEQFF	TGCGCCAGCAGCTTGGGGACTAGCGGGCTTACCTACAATGAGCAGTTCTTC
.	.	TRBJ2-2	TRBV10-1	CASSDSPVGHRIGELFF	TGCGCCAGCAGTGACTCCCCTGTTGGGCACCGAATCGGGGAGCTGTTTTTT
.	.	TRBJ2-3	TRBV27	CASRSDTQYF	TGTGCCAGCAGATCGGATACGCAGTATTTT
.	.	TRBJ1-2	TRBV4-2	CASSQATEGYGYTF	TGTGCCAGCAGCCAAGCGACTGAAGGCTATGGCTACACCTTC
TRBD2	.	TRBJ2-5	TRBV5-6	CASSFIVAGQETQYF	TGTGCCAGCAGCTTCATAGTAGCGGGCCAAGAGACCCAGTACTTC
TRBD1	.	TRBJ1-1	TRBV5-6	CASSLDGTGSLNTEAFF	TGTGCCAGCAGCTTGGATGGGACAGGGAGCCTGAACACTGAAGCTTTCTTT
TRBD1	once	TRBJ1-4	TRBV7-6	CASSLQGAANEKLFF	TGTGCCAGCAGTTTACAGGGGGCGGCTAATGAAAAACTGTTTTTT
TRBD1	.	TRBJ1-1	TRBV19	CASSVPYLQGARTEAFF	TGTGCCAGTAGTGTTCCCTACCTTCAGGGGGCCAGGACTGAAGCTTTCTTT
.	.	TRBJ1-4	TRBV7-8	CASSWSRGRTNEKLFF	TGTGCCAGCAGCTGGTCCAGGGGCCGCACTAATGAAAAACTGTTTTTT
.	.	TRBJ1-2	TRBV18	CASSPPGHWDKTNYGYTF	TGTGCCAGCTCACCACCGGGACACTGGGATAAGACTAACTATGGCTACACCTTC
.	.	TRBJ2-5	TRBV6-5	CATGDSQETQYF	TGTGCCACCGGAGACTCCCAAGAGACCCAGTACTTC
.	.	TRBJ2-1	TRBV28	CASTPPGGLGREQFF	TGTGCCAGCACCCCCCCGGGGGGCCTAGGGCGTGAGCAGTTCTTC
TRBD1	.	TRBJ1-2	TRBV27	CASSWDRGYGYTF	TGTGCCAGCAGTTGGGACAGGGGTTATGGCTACACCTTC
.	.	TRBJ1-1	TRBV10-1	CASRQSMNTEAFF	TGCGCCAGTCGACAGTCCATGAACACTGAAGCTTTCTTT
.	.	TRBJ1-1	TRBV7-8	CASSLTALNTEAFF	TGTGCCAGCAGCTTAACAGCTCTAAACACTGAAGCTTTCTTT
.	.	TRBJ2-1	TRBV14	CASSQGGGPGNEQFF	TGTGCCAGCAGCCAAGGTGGGGGCCCGGGCAATGAGCAGTTCTTC
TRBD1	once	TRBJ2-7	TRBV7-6	CASSSGTGLRHEQYF	TGTGCCAGCAGCTCAGGGACAGGGCTCCGCCACGAGCAGTACTTC
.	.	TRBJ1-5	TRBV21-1	CASDPMDRARQPQHF	TGTGCCAGCGACCCTATGGACAGGGCCAGGCAGCCCCAGCATTTT
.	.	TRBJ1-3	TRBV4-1	CASSQVLGNTIYF	TGCGCCAGCAGCCAAGTTTTAGGAAACACCATATATTTT
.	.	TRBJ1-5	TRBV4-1	CASSPYFIRTPSNQPQHF	TGCGCCAGCAGCCCGTATTTCATAAGGACACCTAGCAATCAGCCCCAGCATTTT